This T cell receptor (beta chain) was obtained from a study of technical replicates of blood from several donors. The germline V gene encodes CDR1 SGHNT and CDR2 YENEEA. V was shortened by 3 bases and J by 3 bases, with 6 bases between the two germline ends. This CDR3 contains 13 residues. Clones were sequenced by immunoSEQ multiplex PCR, and TCRdb holds only the in-frame ones, with some missing. Of roughly 79,000 clones in the sample, 85% to 95% are singletons; the top ten hold 0.41%. The chain joins TRBV11-3 to TRBJ1-5; TRBD1 is a possible D gene (5 bases). Sequencing used T cells isolated from PBMCs. The origin of this receptor is a human donor in good health. CDR3 in DNA: TGTGCCAGCAGCTTGACAGTCAATCAGCCCCAGCATTTT. Translation gives CASSLTVNQPQHF.